The clone carrying this T cell receptor beta chain was observed a single time. This sample stems from a study of T cell changes during pregnancy in multiple sclerosis. Measured with immunoSEQ multiplex PCR; TCRdb has only the in-frame clones, and not every one. The data contain around 86,000 clones, approximately 95% of them singletons. The CDR3 runs to 16 residues. Germline values: CDR1 LNHDA, CDR2 SQIVND (reference sequence). V lost 5 bases and J lost 10; bases outside the gene matches: 15. This rearrangement joins TRBV19 to TRBJ1-5; 9 bases line up with TRBD1. The sequences come from peripheral blood, collected in the first trimester of pregnancy. This sequence originates from a female donor with multiple sclerosis, enrolled in a pregnancy study. The CDR3 DNA is TGTGCCAGTAGTGACCGCCCCCCCGGGACAGGGCCACCCCAGCATTTT. Protein sequence: CASSDRPPGTGPPQHF.